This entry lists 17 T cell receptor beta chains sequenced from one sample in a study of radiotherapy plus CTLA-4 blockade in lung cancer. The data were produced by immunoSEQ multiplex PCR, yet TCRdb's version contains in-frame clones alone and is incomplete. Here the sample spans 35,000 to 45,000 clones, approximately 80% being singletons. The starting material was peripheral blood, obtained from a patient treated with radiotherapy plus ipilimumab. The origin of the receptors is a human donor with non-small cell lung cancer whose response to radiotherapy plus ipilimumab could not be evaluated.

The rearrangement links TRBV11-1 to TRBJ1-1, with a weak D call TRBD1 (6 bases). V was pared by 1 base and J by 7 bases, with 13 bases between. The CDR3 sequence is 14 residues long. Germline V gene data show CDR1 as SGHAT and CDR2 as FQDESV (reference sequence). CDR3 coding DNA: TGTGCCAGCAGCTTAGAAGGGGGTGTCGGTGAAGCTTTCTTT. As protein: CASSLEGGVGEAFF.

V and J are TRBV19 and TRBJ2-7; the D is unclear. Trimming took off 0 bases at V and 0 bases at J, with 6 bases between the two ends. The CDR3 totals 14 residues. Germline CDR1 reads LNHDA; CDR2 reads SQIVND (reference sequence). Written as DNA, the CDR3 is TGTGCCAGTAGTATAGAGGGCGACTCCTACGAGCAGTACTTC. Translating it yields CASSIEGDSYEQYF.

The rearrangement uses TRBV5-1 and TRBJ2-7; D unclear. The CDR3 has 12 amino acids. V was shortened by 8 bases and J by 7 bases, with 16 bases between the two germline ends. Germline lookup yields CDR1 SGHRS and CDR2 YFSETQ. The CDR3 bases are TGCGCCAGGGGCTTCGCGCGACATGAGCAGTACTTC. Translation gives CARGFARHEQYF.

The V call is TRBV5-4, the J call TRBJ2-7; TRBD2 might be the D (5 bases). Germline V gene data show CDR1 as SGHNT and CDR2 as YYREEE (reference sequence). This CDR3 region has 14 residues. V shed 4 bases and J shed 1 base, with 12 bases lying between them. The CDR3 DNA sequence: TGTGCCAGCAGCCCGGAACTAGAATCCTACGAGCAGTACTTC. Translation: CASSPELESYEQYF.

This chain links TRBV5-1 with TRBJ2-3; no definite D call. V was trimmed by 4 bases and J by 5 bases, leaving 20 bases between them. This CDR3 contains 16 residues. Germline CDR1 and CDR2: SGHRS and YFSETQ. CDR3 amino acids: CASSLQPVSARDTQYF. In DNA, the CDR3 is TGCGCCAGCAGCCTCCAACCAGTATCCGCCAGAGATACGCAGTATTTT.

This sequence joins TRBV2 and TRBJ1-5, with D possibly matching TRBD1 (6 bases). Looked up from germline, CDR1 is SNHLY and CDR2 is FYNNEI. The CDR3 has 16 residues. Trimming took off 3 bases at V and 1 base at J, with 13 bases between the two ends. The DNA of the CDR3 is TGTGCCAGCAGTGAGAGGATGACAGGAAGCAATCAGCCCCAGCATTTT. It is translated as CASSERMTGSNQPQHF.

This clone appeared once. This chain links TRBV7-2 with TRBJ2-7; 8 positions agree with TRBD2. The trim removed 5 bases at V and 3 bases at J, leaving 6 bases unmatched. The CDR3 spans 14 residues. The germline V gene has CDR1 SGHTA and CDR2 FQGNSA. The CDR3 sequence: CASSRAGAVYEQYF. The CDR3 DNA follows: TGTGCCAGCAGCCGAGCGGGAGCTGTCTACGAGCAGTACTTC.

V is TRBV5-1 and J is TRBJ1-2, with 8 bases aligning to TRBD1. The CDR3 contains 14 residues. Germline values: CDR1 SGHRS, CDR2 YFSETQ. The V segment lost 3 bases and the J segment 6 bases; nucleotides outside the gene matches: 7. CDR3 amino acids: CASSYSDRANGYTF. In DNA, the CDR3 is TGCGCCAGCAGCTATTCGGACAGGGCCAATGGCTACACCTTC.

V and J are TRBV6-1 and TRBJ1-5; weak D call: TRBD1 (5 bases). Trimming took off 8 bases at V and 4 bases at J, with 6 bases between the two ends. CDR3 size: 11 residues. Germline V gene data show CDR1 as MNHNS and CDR2 as SASEGT. CDR3: CASRGNQPQHF. The CDR3 bases are TGTGCCAGCCGGGGGAATCAGCCCCAGCATTTT.

This rearrangement joins TRBV13 to TRBJ2-1, with 8 positions matching TRBD2. There are 17 residues in the CDR3. CDR1 is PRHDT and CDR2 is FYEKMQ in the germline V gene (reference sequence). Germline trimming cut 5 bases from V and 0 bases from J; bases unmatched to any gene: 9. This chain's CDR3 is CASSLPGGGRSYNEQFF. The CDR3 coding sequence is TGTGCCAGCAGCCTCCCTGGCGGGGGGCGCTCCTACAATGAGCAGTTCTTC.

Remarks on this clone: The identical CDR3 is also encoded by other nucleotide sequences in the sample. CDR3 region: CASSQGGGGTSNSPLHF. The CDR3 nucleotides read TGCGCCAGCAGCCAAGGCGGTGGTGGGACATCCAATTCACCCCTCCACTTT. The gene calls are TRBV4-3 and TRBJ1-6; the D gene is possibly TRBD1 (6 bases). V shed 1 base and J shed 7 bases, with 17 bases lying between them. The CDR3 extends over 17 amino acids. Germline V gene lookup returns CDR1 LGHNA and CDR2 YSLEER.

The rearrangement uses TRBV6-5 and TRBJ2-7; D remains unclear. The CDR3 runs 11 residues. V was trimmed by 6 bases and J by 4 bases, leaving 7 bases between them. Per the germline V gene, CDR1 is MNHEY and CDR2 is SVGAGI. This chain's CDR3 is CASRTSYEQYF. CDR3 nucleotides: TGTGCCAGCAGAACGAGTTACGAGCAGTACTTC.

The chain combines TRBV5-4 with TRBJ2-3; 12 bases align to TRBD2. This CDR3 region has 16 residues. The V gene end was trimmed by 3 bases and the J gene end by 2 bases; junction bases not matched to a gene: 4. Germline V gives CDR1 SGHNT, CDR2 YYREEE (reference sequence). The CDR3 spells CASSSGTSGLTDTQYF. The CDR3, as DNA: TGTGCCAGCAGCTCTGGGACTAGCGGGCTCACAGATACGCAGTATTTT.

The chain recombines TRBV7-6 with TRBJ2-5; unclear D gene. Germline-derived CDR1 and CDR2 are SGHVS and FNYEAQ. The CDR3 runs to 13 residues. V was cut by 1 base and J by 3 bases, with 6 bases left in between. The CDR3 loop is CASSLGQKETQYF. The CDR3 DNA reads as TGTGCCAGCAGCTTAGGCCAGAAAGAGACCCAGTACTTC.

This chain joins TRBV7-8 and TRBJ2-7; D is perhaps TRBD1 (6 bases). Germline-derived CDR1 and CDR2 are SGHVS and FQNEAQ. The CDR3 covers 15 residues. V lost 1 base, J lost 2 bases, and 12 bases lay in between. CDR3 residues: CASSLVGGSTYEQYF. CDR3 nucleotides: TGTGCCAGCAGCTTAGTAGGGGGTTCAACCTACGAGCAGTACTTC.

The chain joins TRBV19 to TRBJ2-1, with D uncertain. CDR3 size: 11 residues. Trimming shortened V by 6 bases and J by 3 bases, and 3 bases separated the two germline ends. Germline-derived CDR1 and CDR2 are LNHDA and SQIVND (reference sequence). CDR3 region: CASSIYNEQFF. CDR3 DNA: TGTGCCAGTAGCATCTACAATGAGCAGTTCTTC.

Only a few counts were recorded for this clone. CDR3 protein: CASSFSGAGANVLTF. In nucleotides, the CDR3 is TGTGCCAGCAGCTTTAGTGGTGCTGGGGCCAACGTCCTGACTTTC. The chain uses TRBV4-2 and TRBJ2-6; unclear D gene. This CDR3 has 15 amino acids. Germline V gene sequence: CDR1 LGHNA, CDR2 YNFKEQ. Between the trimmed V and J ends, which lost 5 bases and 2 bases, there was a span of 10 bases.